The clone carrying this T cell receptor beta chain was seen more than once but under ten times. Its antigen is currently unknown. All of the isolated RNA was reverse transcribed, so expressed TCRB transcripts were sequenced. Using immunoSEQ multiplex PCR, the repertoire was profiled, and TCRdb retains in-frame clones only, with some absent. In the table there are about half a million clones, 25% to 35% of which are singletons. This sample is part of a study of beta chain features in type 1 diabetes. General study findings and limits: Sequencing used cDNA, and cells with high TCR expression could therefore be over-represented. A greater similarity of naive, central memory and Treg TCRB repertoires was seen among patients than among healthy donors. Whatever favoring of shorter templates PCR might show would apply equally to patients and controls.

Staining for CD45RO/CCR7/CD25/CD127/CD95/CD27 allowed sorting of CD4+ naive, central memory, regulatory and stem cell-like memory cells. Deletions cut 3 bases from V and 4 bases from J, with 10 bases between. The CDR3 spans 15 residues. CDR1 is SEHNR and CDR2 is FQNEAQ in the germline V gene (reference sequence). The J gene is TRBJ2-6, the V gene TRBV7-9; TRBD1 is a possible D gene (5 bases). The receptor was derived from a young man in good health. Material: naive CD4+ T cells from blood. The CDR3 here is CASSFRVTGANVLTF. As DNA, the CDR3 is TGTGCCAGCAGCTTCAGGGTGACAGGGGCCAACGTCCTGACTTTC. The full variable domain, rest sourced from reference TRBV7-9 and TRBJ2-6, is DTGVSQNPRHKITKRGQNVTFRCDPISEHNRLYWYRQTLGQGPEFLTYFQNEAQLEKSRLLSDRFSAERPKGSFSTLEIQRTEQGDSAMYLCASSFRVTGANVLTFGAGSRLTVL.